A selection of T cell receptor beta chains follows, all from one sample in a study of blood T cell repertoires in COVID-19. Repertoires were generated with immunoSEQ multiplex PCR, while TCRdb's copy carries only in-frame clones and drops some. The repertoire includes some 120,000 clones, approximately 80% of them detected once, and 0.83% sits in the top ten. The specimen sequenced was peripheral blood. These receptor sequences come from a woman in her 70s with acute or convalescent COVID-19. The CDR3 runs from the conserved cysteine through the conserved F or W.

v_gene,j_gene,CDR3aa
TRBV3-1/TRBV3-2,TRBJ1-1,CASSQDNRNPTEAFF
TRBV7-3,TRBJ2-1,CASSYLAGVINEQFF
TRBV3-1/TRBV3-2,TRBJ1-6,CASSQGVPAGGESPLHF
TRBV9,TRBJ2-5,CASSVGGNQETQYF
TRBV11-3,TRBJ2-3,CASSRDSHSTDTQYF
TRBV12-3/TRBV12-4,TRBJ1-5,CASSLNPGQPQHF
TRBV6-2/TRBV6-3,TRBJ2-7,CASSTRGSSYEQYF
TRBV11-2,TRBJ2-7,CASSSTGNEQYF
TRBV28,TRBJ1-1,CASRIGTDPEAFF
TRBV6-1,TRBJ2-7,CASSDSGLSSYEQYF
TRBV27,TRBJ2-7,CASSLSWGRYEQYF
TRBV5-1,TRBJ2-2,CASSPGTGVTTGELFF
TRBV29-1,TRBJ1-1,CSADGFQGREDTEAFF
TRBV21-1,TRBJ2-1,CASSASGTSGRTYNEQFF